The 28 T cell receptor beta chains below were found in one sample sequenced in a study of T cell responses to AZD1222 COVID-19 vaccine. Some clones are missing from TCRdb's copy, which holds only in-frame ones; the method was immunoSEQ multiplex PCR. The table has approximately 89,000 clones, nearly 90% seen once. The sequencing used peripheral blood, collected on day 0 of AZD1222 vaccination. The receptor set was obtained from an adult in good health.

The DNA for the CDR3 is TGTGCCAGCAGTCGAGGACGGCTTTACGAGCAGTACTTC. This codes for CASSRGRLYEQYF. V gene TRBV12-3 or TRBV12-4 combines with J gene TRBJ2-7; D not certain. The CDR3 is 13 residues long. V dropped 5 bases and J dropped 4 bases, with 12 bases sitting between them.

The chain joins TRBV19 to TRBJ2-3, with TRBD1 identical over 8 bases. CDR3 length: 15 residues. Unmatched junction bases numbered 5, after V lost 2 bases and J lost 4 bases. Germline V gives CDR1 LNHDA, CDR2 SQIVND (reference sequence). The CDR3 bases are TGTGCCAGTAGTATACCCAGGGGGCTATCAGATACGCAGTATTTT. It yields the protein CASSIPRGLSDTQYF. Filled out from reference TRBV19 and TRBJ2-3, the complete variable domain reads DGGITQSPKYLFRKEGQNVTLSCEQNLNHDAMYWYRQDPGQGLRLIYYSQIVNDFQKGDIAEGYSVSREKKESFPLTVTSAQKNPTAFYLCASSIPRGLSDTQYFGPGTRLTVL.

V gene TRBV6-5 combines with J gene TRBJ1-6; no firm D call. CDR3 length equals 16 residues. V gave up 3 bases and J gave up 7 bases, with 16 bases separating them. The germline V gene encodes CDR1 MNHEY and CDR2 SVGAGI. The CDR3 reads CASSYWTENGNSPLHF. The CDR3 bases are TGTGCCAGCAGTTATTGGACCGAAAATGGAAATTCACCCCTCCACTTT.

The chain couples TRBV4-3 to TRBJ2-3; D call uncertain. Trimming took off 0 bases at V and 1 base at J, with 5 bases between the two ends. The CDR3 consists of 14 residues. CDR1 and CDR2 from the germline V gene are LGHNA and YSLEER. CDR3 amino acids: CASSQDQRTDTQYF. CDR3 in DNA: TGCGCCAGCAGCCAAGATCAGCGCACAGATACGCAGTATTTT.

The chain recombines TRBV4-1 with TRBJ2-3; D possibly corresponds to TRBD2 (6 bases). Trimming shortened V by 2 bases and J by 4 bases, and 19 bases separated the two germline ends. The CDR3 totals 17 residues. The germline V gene encodes CDR1 MGHRA and CDR2 YSYEKL. DNA of the CDR3: TGCGCCAGCAGCCAAACCCTCGGAGGGCTCAATTCAGATACGCAGTATTTT. This codes for CASSQTLGGLNSDTQYF.

A single count supports this clone. This rearrangement joins TRBV4-1 to TRBJ1-2, with no clear D. This CDR3 region has 13 residues. Germline loops: CDR1 MGHRA, CDR2 YSYEKL. Trimming pared 0 bases from V and 3 bases from J, leaving 5 bases between. The CDR3 DNA reads as TGCGCCAGCAGCCAAGAGGATCACTATGGCTACACCTTC. Residues: CASSQEDHYGYTF.

The rearrangement joins TRBV6-2 or TRBV6-3 to TRBJ2-3; D remains ambiguous. Germline V gives CDR1 MNHEY, CDR2 SVGEGT. CDR3 size: 11 residues. With 5 bases removed from V and 7 bases from J, the gap between germline ends came to 7 bases. CDR3 DNA sequence: TGTGCCAGCAGTACTGCGTATACGCAGTATTTT. Amino acids: CASSTAYTQYF.

With respect to this clone: The same CDR3 also results from other DNA sequences found in this sample. DNA of the CDR3: TGTGCCAGCAGTAGACAGGGTTCCTATGGCTACACCTTC. Protein product: CASSRQGSYGYTF. This sequence joins TRBV12-3 or TRBV12-4 and TRBJ1-2; 7 bases are shared with TRBD1. The CDR3 is made up of 13 amino acids. J gave up 4 bases and V 5 bases, and 4 bases lay outside the gene matches.

This sequence joins TRBV6-5 and TRBJ2-7, with D possibly matching TRBD2 (6 bases). Germline V gene lookup returns CDR1 MNHEY and CDR2 SVGAGI. The CDR3 totals 13 residues. Trimming took off 6 bases at V and 5 bases at J, with 14 bases between the two ends. The CDR3 is CASRGGVKDEQYF. The CDR3 DNA is TGTGCCAGCAGGGGGGGAGTTAAGGACGAGCAGTACTTC.

CDR3 loop: CASGPRDDLPRGNQPQHF. The CDR3 DNA reads TGTGCTAGTGGTCCCCGGGACGATCTCCCAAGGGGCAATCAGCCCCAGCATTTT. This chain uses TRBV12-5 with TRBJ1-5; a possible D gene is TRBD1 (5 bases). Germline V gene data show CDR1 as LGHNT and CDR2 as FRNRAP. The CDR3 has 18 residues. The V gene lost 5 bases and the J gene lost 2 bases, with 22 bases spanning the gap.

The table lists this clone with a count of one. This chain joins TRBV2 and TRBJ2-1, with 10 bases identical to TRBD1. The CDR3 sequence is 18 residues long. In germline, CDR1 is SNHLY, CDR2 FYNNEI. The ends lost 3 bases at V and 5 bases at J; junction bases unmatched: 13. The CDR3 loop is CASSDQMRGQGRNNEQFF. CDR3 bases: TGTGCCAGCAGTGACCAAATGAGGGGACAGGGGAGAAACAATGAGCAGTTCTTC. Looking up the rest from reference TRBV2 and TRBJ2-1 gives the full variable domain: EPEVTQTPSHQVTQMGQEVILRCVPISNHLYFYWYRQILGQKVEFLVSFYNNEISEKSEIFDDQFSVERPDGSNFTLKIRSTKLEDSAMYFCASSDQMRGQGRNNEQFFGPGTRLTVL.

The count of this clone is one. The chain recombines TRBV2 with TRBJ2-7, with D perhaps TRBD1 (5 bases). V was clipped by 9 bases and J by 1 base, with 13 bases between them. This CDR3 region has 13 residues. Germline CDR1 reads SNHLY; CDR2 reads FYNNEI. CDR3 sequence: CARGKGASYEQYF. As DNA, the CDR3 is TGTGCCAGGGGAAAAGGGGCGTCCTACGAGCAGTACTTC.

The chain combines TRBV30 with TRBJ2-6; D not resolved. V lost 2 bases to trimming and J lost 0 bases, with 2 bases between them. This CDR3 has 13 amino acids. CDR1 and CDR2 (germline): GTSNPN, SVGIG (reference sequence). In DNA, the CDR3 is TGTGCCTGGAGTTTCTCTGGGGCCAACGTCCTGACTTTC. As protein: CAWSFSGANVLTF.

In its sample, this clone was seen a few times. The chain couples TRBV20-1 to TRBJ1-2; D remains ambiguous. CDR3 length: 11 residues. V was clipped by 4 bases and J by 4 bases, with 7 bases between them. Germline V gene data show CDR1 as DFQATT and CDR2 as SNEGSKA (reference sequence). In nucleotides, the CDR3 is TGCAGTGCTACAGAAACCTATGGCTACACCTTC. This gives the protein CSATETYGYTF.

This clone has a single count. J is TRBJ1-2 and V is TRBV19; 8 bases are a match to TRBD1. The trim removed 5 bases at V and 2 bases at J, leaving 10 bases unmatched. Germline V gene sequence: CDR1 LNHDA, CDR2 SQIVND (reference sequence). This CDR3 region has 16 residues. CDR3 bases: TGTGCCAGTAGTCCGACCGGGACAGGTCGAAACTATGGCTACACCTTC. Amino acids: CASSPTGTGRNYGYTF.

This chain joins TRBV20-1 and TRBJ1-1; D not certain. Germline V CDR1 and CDR2: DFQATT, SNEGSKA (reference sequence). The V end lost 1 base, the J end lost 5 bases, and 5 bases lay between the germline ends. The CDR3 sequence is 11 residues long. The CDR3 loop is CSARVWTEAFF. CDR3 coding DNA: TGCAGTGCTAGAGTGTGGACTGAAGCTTTCTTT.

The chain is built from TRBV10-3 and TRBJ2-7, with TRBD1 matching over 10 bases. V shed 5 bases and J 6 bases; nucleotides not matched to a gene: 7. CDR1 is ENHRY, CDR2 SYGVKD, per germline. The CDR3 totals 14 residues. The CDR3 loop is CAISTGTGEFEQYF. The CDR3 DNA reads as TGTGCCATCAGTACCGGGACAGGGGAGTTCGAGCAGTACTTC.

This clone was seen once. The chain uses TRBV18 and TRBJ2-7, with unresolved D. Trimming cost V 6 bases and J 3 bases, with 6 bases left between them. This CDR3 has 11 residues. Germline V gives CDR1 KGHSH, CDR2 LQKENI. CDR3 sequence (DNA): TGTGCCAGCTCTACCAACTACGAGCAGTACTTC. It encodes CASSTNYEQYF.

V and J are TRBV7-9 and TRBJ1-2, with D perhaps matching TRBD1 (5 bases). Between the trimmed V and J ends, which lost 0 bases and 3 bases, there was a span of 11 bases. The germline gives CDR1 SEHNR, CDR2 FQNEAQ (reference sequence). This CDR3 spans 15 amino acids. The CDR3 reads CASSLAQGPYYGYTF. CDR3 DNA sequence: TGTGCCAGCAGCTTAGCGCAGGGACCATACTATGGCTACACCTTC.

The rearrangement links TRBV10-1 to TRBJ2-1; D is ambiguous. The germline CDR1 and CDR2 sequences are WNHNN and SYGVQD (reference sequence). V was trimmed by 0 bases and J by 0 bases, leaving 9 bases between them. This CDR3 has 16 amino acids. DNA for the CDR3: TGCGCCAGCAGTGAGTCGAGGAAGAGCTCCTACAATGAGCAGTTCTTC. Its translation: CASSESRKSSYNEQFF.

The chain recombines TRBV7-3 with TRBJ1-5; unclear D gene. Germline V lookup: CDR1 SGHTA, CDR2 FQGTGA. Trimming removed 4 bases at V and 2 bases at J, with 6 bases between. The CDR3 consists of 13 residues. The CDR3 coding sequence is TGTGCCAGCAGCTCGGGTGGCAATCAGCCCCAGCATTTT. It codes for CASSSGGNQPQHF.

The rearrangement uses TRBV5-1 and TRBJ2-3; TRBD2 aligns across 13 bases. In germline, CDR1 is SGHRS, CDR2 YFSETQ. Trimming took 4 bases from V and 3 from J; bases not matched to a gene: 8. This CDR3 contains 17 residues. This CDR3 reads CASSIGLAGVRTDTQYF. In DNA, the CDR3 is TGCGCCAGCAGCATAGGACTAGCGGGGGTGAGAACAGATACGCAGTATTTT.

This sequence joins TRBV5-1 and TRBJ2-7; D is ambiguous. Germline-derived CDR1 and CDR2 are SGHRS and YFSETQ. There are 16 residues in the CDR3. Between the trimmed V and J ends, which lost 0 bases and 3 bases, there was a span of 16 bases. CDR3 region: CASSLAAGLTFYEQYF. In nucleotides, the CDR3 is TGCGCCAGCAGCTTGGCCGCCGGGCTTACGTTCTACGAGCAGTACTTC.

V gene TRBV15 combines with J gene TRBJ2-5; D gene ambiguous. The CDR3 runs 14 residues. With 3 bases removed from V and 8 bases from J, the gap between germline ends came to 16 bases. Germline CDR1 and CDR2: LNHNV and YYDKDF (reference sequence). The CDR3 protein is CATSSHRTGTTQYF. Written as DNA, the CDR3 is TGTGCCACCAGCAGTCATCGGACCGGTACAACCCAGTACTTC. Drawing the rest from reference TRBV15 and TRBJ2-5, the complete variable domain is DAMVIQNPRYQVTQFGKPVTLSCSQTLNHNVMYWYQQKSSQAPKLLFHYYDKDFNNEADTPDNFQSRRPNTSFCFLDIRSPGLGDTAMYLCATSSHRTGTTQYFGPGTRLLVL.

This clone has more than one count but fewer than ten. DNA of the CDR3: TGTGCCAGTAGTCTCAAGACAGGGCGGTCACCCCTCCACTTT. Its translation is CASSLKTGRSPLHF. The V gene is TRBV19, the J gene TRBJ1-6; 7 bases match TRBD1. The CDR3 is 14 residues long. The V gene end was trimmed by 5 bases and the J gene end by 10 bases; junction bases not matched to a gene: 8. Looked up from germline, CDR1 is LNHDA and CDR2 is SQIVND (reference sequence).

The J gene is TRBJ1-1, the V gene TRBV20-1; D call uncertain. Trimming took 5 bases from V and 1 from J, leaving 5 bases between them. The CDR3 extends over 11 amino acids. Germline V gene data show CDR1 as DFQATT and CDR2 as SNEGSKA (reference sequence). CDR3 sequence: CSAVQNTEAFF. For the CDR3, the DNA is TGCAGTGCTGTCCAGAACACTGAAGCTTTCTTT.

The gene calls are TRBV3-1 (or the pseudogene TRBV3-2) and TRBJ2-7; either TRBD1 or TRBD2 may supply D (5 bases each). The CDR3 has 14 amino acids. Trimming shortened V by 3 bases and J by 2 bases, and 11 bases separated the two germline ends. Germline loops: CDR1 LGHDT, CDR2 YNNKEL (reference sequence). The chain's CDR3 is CASSHSGATYEQYF. CDR3 sequence (DNA): TGTGCCAGCAGCCACTCCGGGGCGACCTACGAGCAGTACTTC.

The rearrangement uses TRBV6-5 and TRBJ1-1, with a weak D call TRBD1 (5 bases). CDR1 and CDR2 from the germline V gene are MNHEY and SVGAGI. V was clipped by 6 bases and J by 8 bases, with 10 bases between them. The CDR3 is 11 amino acids. The CDR3 DNA sequence: TGTGCCAGCAGGCGGGACGGGGAAGCTTTCTTT. It translates to CASRRDGEAFF.